This T cell receptor beta chain was sequenced for a study of control samples from healthy donors and cancer patients. With 0 bases clipped from V and 0 bases from J, the junction kept 9 bases outside the gene matches. This CDR3 has 18 amino acids. CDR1 and CDR2 from the germline V gene are SGHNT and YYREEE (reference sequence). Produced via immunoSEQ multiplex PCR; TCRdb's table is partial and in-frame only. The sample yields about 160,000 clones, around nine tenths seen once. The rearrangement uses TRBV5-4 and TRBJ2-4; 7 bases map to TRBD1. Sequenced material: blood. This clonotype was obtained from a man aged 25-45 years in good health. As DNA, the CDR3 is TGTGCCAGCAGCTTGGGGGGGACAGCAAGATTAGCCAAAAACATTCAGTACTTC. Translating gives CASSLGGTARLAKNIQYF.